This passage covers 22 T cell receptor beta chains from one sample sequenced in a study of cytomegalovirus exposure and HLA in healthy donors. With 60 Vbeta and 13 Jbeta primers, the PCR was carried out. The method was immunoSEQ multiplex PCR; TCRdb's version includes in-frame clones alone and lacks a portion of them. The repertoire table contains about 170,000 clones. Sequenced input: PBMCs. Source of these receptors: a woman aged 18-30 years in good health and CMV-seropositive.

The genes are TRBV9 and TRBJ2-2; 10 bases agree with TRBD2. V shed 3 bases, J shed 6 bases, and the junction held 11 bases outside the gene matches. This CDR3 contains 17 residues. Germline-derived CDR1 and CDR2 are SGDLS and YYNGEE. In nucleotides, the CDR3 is TGTGCCAGCAGCGGCCCTAGCGGGGGACCTGGGCCCGGGGAGCTGTTTTTT. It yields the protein CASSGPSGGPGPGELFF.

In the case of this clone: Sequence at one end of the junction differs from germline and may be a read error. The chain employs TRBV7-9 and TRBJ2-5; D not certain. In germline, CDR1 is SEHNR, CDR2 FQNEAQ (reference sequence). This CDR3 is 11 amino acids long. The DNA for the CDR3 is TGTGCCAGCAGCTTAGCAGAGGCCCAGTACTTC. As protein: CASSLAEAQYF. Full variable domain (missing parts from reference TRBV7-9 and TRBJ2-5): DTGVSQNPRHKITKRGQNVTFRCDPISEHNRLYWYRQTLGQGPEFLTYFQNEAQLEKSRLLSDRFSAERPKGSFSTLEIQRTEQGDSAMYLCASSLAEAQYFGPGTRLLVL.

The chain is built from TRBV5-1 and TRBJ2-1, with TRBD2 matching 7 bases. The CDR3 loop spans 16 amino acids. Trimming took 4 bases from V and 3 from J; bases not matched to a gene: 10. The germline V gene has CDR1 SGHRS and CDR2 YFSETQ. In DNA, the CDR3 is TGCGCCAGCAGCGGGGGGGTAGAGGGTCTCTACAATGAGCAGTTCTTC. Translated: CASSGGVEGLYNEQFF.

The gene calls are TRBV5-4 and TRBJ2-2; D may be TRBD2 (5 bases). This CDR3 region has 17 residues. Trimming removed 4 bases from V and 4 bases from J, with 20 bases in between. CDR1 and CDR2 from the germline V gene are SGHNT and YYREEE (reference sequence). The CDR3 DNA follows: TGTGCCAGCAGCCTAGGAGGTTTCCTTACCGGCACCGGGGAGCTGTTTTTT. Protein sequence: CASSLGGFLTGTGELFF.

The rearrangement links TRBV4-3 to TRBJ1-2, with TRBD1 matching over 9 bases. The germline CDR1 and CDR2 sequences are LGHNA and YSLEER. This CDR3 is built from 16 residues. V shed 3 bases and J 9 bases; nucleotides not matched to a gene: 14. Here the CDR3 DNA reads TGCGCCAGCAGCCAGGGGAGTGAGGGACAGGGCGGCCGCTACACCTTC. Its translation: CASSQGSEGQGGRYTF.

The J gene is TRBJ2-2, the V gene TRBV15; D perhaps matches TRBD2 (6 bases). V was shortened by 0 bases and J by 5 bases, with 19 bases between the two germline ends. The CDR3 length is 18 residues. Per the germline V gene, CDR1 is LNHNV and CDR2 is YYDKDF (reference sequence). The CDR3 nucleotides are TGTGCCACCAGCAGAGATTTTACTGGGCGGGATGGTACCGGGGAGCTGTTTTTT. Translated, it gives CATSRDFTGRDGTGELFF.

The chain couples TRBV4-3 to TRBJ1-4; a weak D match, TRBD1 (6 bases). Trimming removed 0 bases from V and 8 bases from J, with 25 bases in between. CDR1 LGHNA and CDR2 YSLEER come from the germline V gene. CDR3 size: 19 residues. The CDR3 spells CASSQDYGYRGGGNEKLFF. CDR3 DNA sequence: TGCGCCAGCAGCCAAGATTATGGCTACCGAGGGGGTGGGAACGAAAAACTGTTTTTT.

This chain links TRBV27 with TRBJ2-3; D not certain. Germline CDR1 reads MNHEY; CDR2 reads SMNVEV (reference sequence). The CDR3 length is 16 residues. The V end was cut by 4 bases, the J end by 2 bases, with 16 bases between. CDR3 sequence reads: CASSSRPPVITDTQYF. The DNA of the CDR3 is TGTGCCAGCAGTTCTAGGCCCCCAGTAATCACAGATACGCAGTATTTT.

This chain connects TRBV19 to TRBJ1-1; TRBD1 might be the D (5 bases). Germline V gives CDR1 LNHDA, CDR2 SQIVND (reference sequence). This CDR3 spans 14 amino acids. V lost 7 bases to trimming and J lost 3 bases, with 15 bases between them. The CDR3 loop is CASTPGGVYTEAFF. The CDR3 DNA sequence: TGTGCCAGTACCCCCGGGGGTGTGTACACTGAAGCTTTCTTT.

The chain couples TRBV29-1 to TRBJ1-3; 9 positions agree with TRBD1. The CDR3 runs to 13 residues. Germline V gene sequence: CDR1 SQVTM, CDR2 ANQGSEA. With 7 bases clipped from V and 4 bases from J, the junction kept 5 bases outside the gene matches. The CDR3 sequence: CSGRQGGGNTIYF. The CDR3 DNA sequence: TGCAGCGGTCGACAGGGGGGGGGAAACACCATATATTTT.

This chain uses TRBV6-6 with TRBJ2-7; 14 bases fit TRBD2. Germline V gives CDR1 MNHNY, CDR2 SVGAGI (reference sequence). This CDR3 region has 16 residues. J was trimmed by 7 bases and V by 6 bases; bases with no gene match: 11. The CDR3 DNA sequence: TGTGCCAGCAGCAAACCGGGACTAGCGGGAGAGGGTGAGCAGTACTTC. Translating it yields CASSKPGLAGEGEQYF.

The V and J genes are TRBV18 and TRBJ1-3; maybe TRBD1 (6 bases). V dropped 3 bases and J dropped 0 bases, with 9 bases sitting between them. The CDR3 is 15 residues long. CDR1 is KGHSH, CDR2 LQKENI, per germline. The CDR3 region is CASSPGQFSGNTIYF. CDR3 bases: TGTGCCAGCTCACCGGGACAATTCTCTGGAAACACCATATATTTT.

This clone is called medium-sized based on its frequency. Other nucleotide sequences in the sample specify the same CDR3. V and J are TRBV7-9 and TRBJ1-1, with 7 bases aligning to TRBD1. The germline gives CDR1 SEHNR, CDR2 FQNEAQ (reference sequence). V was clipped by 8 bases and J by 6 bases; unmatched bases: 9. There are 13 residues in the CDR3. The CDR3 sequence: CASRDSLLAEAFF. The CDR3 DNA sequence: TGTGCCAGCCGGGACAGCCTCCTGGCTGAAGCTTTCTTT.

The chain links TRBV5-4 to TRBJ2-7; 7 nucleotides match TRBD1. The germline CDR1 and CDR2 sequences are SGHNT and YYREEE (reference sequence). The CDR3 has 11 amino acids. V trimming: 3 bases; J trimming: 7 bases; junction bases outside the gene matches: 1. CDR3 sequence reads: CASSSGQEQYF. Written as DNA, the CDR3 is TGTGCCAGCAGCTCGGGACAGGAGCAGTACTTC.

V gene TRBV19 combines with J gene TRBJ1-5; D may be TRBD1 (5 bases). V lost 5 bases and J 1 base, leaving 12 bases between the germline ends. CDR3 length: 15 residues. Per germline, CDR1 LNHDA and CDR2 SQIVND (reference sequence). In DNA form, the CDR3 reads TGTGCCAGTAGTCCCCGGGCAGGGAGCAATCAGCCCCAGCATTTT. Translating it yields CASSPRAGSNQPQHF. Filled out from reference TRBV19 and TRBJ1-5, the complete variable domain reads DGGITQSPKYLFRKEGQNVTLSCEQNLNHDAMYWYRQDPGQGLRLIYYSQIVNDFQKGDIAEGYSVSREKKESFPLTVTSAQKNPTAFYLCASSPRAGSNQPQHFGDGTRLSIL.

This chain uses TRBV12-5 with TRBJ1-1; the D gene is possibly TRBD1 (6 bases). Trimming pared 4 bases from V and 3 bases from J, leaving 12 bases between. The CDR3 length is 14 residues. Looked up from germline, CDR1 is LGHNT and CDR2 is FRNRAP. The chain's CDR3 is CASGWDKLDTEAFF. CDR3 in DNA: TGTGCTAGTGGTTGGGACAAGCTCGACACTGAAGCTTTCTTT.

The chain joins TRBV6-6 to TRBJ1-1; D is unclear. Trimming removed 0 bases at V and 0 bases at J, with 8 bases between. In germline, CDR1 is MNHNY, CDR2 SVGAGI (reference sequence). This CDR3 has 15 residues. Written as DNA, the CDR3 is TGTGCCAGCAGTTACTCCCCGCGGATGAACACTGAAGCTTTCTTT. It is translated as CASSYSPRMNTEAFF.

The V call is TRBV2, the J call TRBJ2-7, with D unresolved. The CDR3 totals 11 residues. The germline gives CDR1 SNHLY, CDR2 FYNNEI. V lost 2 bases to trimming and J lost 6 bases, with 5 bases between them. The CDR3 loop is CASSENSEQYF. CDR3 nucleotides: TGTGCCAGCAGTGAAAACTCCGAGCAGTACTTC. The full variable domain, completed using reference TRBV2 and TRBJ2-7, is EPEVTQTPSHQVTQMGQEVILRCVPISNHLYFYWYRQILGQKVEFLVSFYNNEISEKSEIFDDQFSVERPDGSNFTLKIRSTKLEDSAMYFCASSENSEQYFGPGTRLTVT.

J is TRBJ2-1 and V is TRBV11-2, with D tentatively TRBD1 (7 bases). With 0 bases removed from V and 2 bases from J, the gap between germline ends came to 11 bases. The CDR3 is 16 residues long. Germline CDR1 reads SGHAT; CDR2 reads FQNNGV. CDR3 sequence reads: CASSLEQGRPYNEQFF. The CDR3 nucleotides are TGTGCCAGCAGCTTAGAACAGGGGAGGCCCTACAATGAGCAGTTCTTC.

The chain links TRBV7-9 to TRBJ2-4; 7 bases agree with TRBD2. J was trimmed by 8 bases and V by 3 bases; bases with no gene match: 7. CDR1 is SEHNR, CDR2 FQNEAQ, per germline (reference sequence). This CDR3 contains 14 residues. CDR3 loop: CASSFSAGRDIQYF. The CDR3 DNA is TGTGCCAGCAGCTTTTCGGCAGGGAGGGACATTCAGTACTTC.

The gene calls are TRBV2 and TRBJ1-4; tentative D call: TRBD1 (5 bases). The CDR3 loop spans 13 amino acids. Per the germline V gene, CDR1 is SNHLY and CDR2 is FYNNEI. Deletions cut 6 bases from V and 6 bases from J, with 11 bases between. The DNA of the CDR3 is TGTGCCAGCAGGCGGTCGACAGATGAAAAACTGTTTTTT. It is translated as CASRRSTDEKLFF.

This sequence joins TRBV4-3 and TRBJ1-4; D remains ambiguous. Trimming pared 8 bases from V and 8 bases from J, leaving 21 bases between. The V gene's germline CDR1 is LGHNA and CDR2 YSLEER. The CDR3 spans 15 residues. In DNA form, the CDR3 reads TGCGCCAGCGCCCGAGGTGGAAACTCCTACGAAAAACTGTTTTTT. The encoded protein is CASARGGNSYEKLFF.